Below are 25 T cell receptor beta chains sequenced from a single sample in a study of blood T cell repertoires in COVID-19. The method was immunoSEQ multiplex PCR; TCRdb's version includes in-frame clones alone and lacks a portion of them. The repertoire consists of under 200,000 clones, with about 82% occurring once and the leading ten covering 5.2%. Source material: peripheral blood. These receptors were collected from a woman between 25 and 40 years old with acute or convalescent COVID-19.

The chain combines TRBV28 with TRBJ2-2; 11 positions match TRBD2. Per germline, CDR1 MDHEN and CDR2 SYDVKM. The ends lost 2 bases at V and 6 bases at J; junction bases unmatched: 8. There are 17 residues in the CDR3. CDR3 in amino acids: CASSLMTSGTRAGELFF. The CDR3 bases are TGTGCCAGCAGTTTAATGACTAGCGGGACGAGGGCCGGGGAGCTGTTTTTT.

V and J are TRBV9 and TRBJ2-7, with 9 bases fitting TRBD2. The CDR3 extends over 15 amino acids. Trimming took 0 bases from V and 2 from J; bases not matched to a gene: 3. Germline CDR1 is SGDLS and CDR2 is YYNGEE. The CDR3: CASSVGSGSTYEQYF. CDR3 DNA sequence: TGTGCCAGCAGCGTAGGTAGCGGGAGCACCTACGAGCAGTACTTC.

This clone appeared a few times. The chain links TRBV19 to TRBJ1-4; D is undetermined. Trimming left V 6 bases short and J 8 bases short, with 19 bases between. Germline V CDR1 and CDR2: LNHDA, SQIVND (reference sequence). The CDR3 is 15 amino acids. This CDR3 is CASRDGGTTGEKLFF. CDR3 in DNA: TGTGCCAGTAGAGATGGCGGAACCACCGGGGAAAAACTGTTTTTT.

In this sample, this clone turned up once. The gene calls are TRBV5-1 and TRBJ1-1, with 7 positions matching TRBD1. Germline V CDR1 and CDR2: SGHRS, YFSETQ. With 2 bases clipped from V and 10 bases from J, the junction kept 8 bases outside the gene matches. The CDR3 has 13 residues. The CDR3 loop is CASSFTTDRAAFF. The CDR3 coding sequence is TGCGCCAGCAGCTTCACAACAGACAGGGCAGCTTTCTTT. Based on the CDR3 plus reference TRBV5-1 and TRBJ1-1, the full variable domain is KAGVTQTPRYLIKTRGQQVTLSCSPISGHRSVSWYQQTPGQGLQFLFEYFSETQRNKGNFPGRFSGRQFSNSRSEMNVSTLELGDSALYLCASSFTTDRAAFFGQGTRLTVV.

The genes are TRBV7-2 and TRBJ1-3; D is ambiguous. The V gene lost 2 bases and the J gene lost 3 bases, with 20 bases spanning the gap. The CDR3 loop spans 18 amino acids. Germline V lookup: CDR1 SGHTA, CDR2 FQGNSA. Here the CDR3 reads CASSLLLDLTGNGNTIYF. The CDR3, as DNA: TGTGCCAGCAGCTTATTACTCGATTTGACGGGGAATGGAAACACCATATATTTT.

V gene TRBV7-6 combines with J gene TRBJ2-7; 7 bases line up with TRBD1. The CDR3 consists of 13 residues. Germline-derived CDR1 and CDR2 are SGHVS and FNYEAQ. The trim removed 6 bases at V and 0 bases at J, leaving 2 bases unmatched. The CDR3 DNA reads as TGTGCCAGCAGTGACAGGGTCTCCTACGAGCAGTACTTC. The encoded protein is CASSDRVSYEQYF.

V and J are TRBV4-2 and TRBJ1-1; D gene unclear. The CDR3 is 14 amino acids. The germline V gene encodes CDR1 LGHNA and CDR2 YNFKEQ. The V end was cut by 4 bases, the J end by 2 bases, with 11 bases between. For the CDR3, the DNA is TGTGCCAGCAGCCGTCCATCCCTAAACACTGAAGCTTTCTTT. Its translation: CASSRPSLNTEAFF.

The chain couples TRBV14 to TRBJ1-1; D uncertain. The CDR3 is 13 residues long. The germline CDR1 and CDR2 sequences are SGHDN and FVKESK. Trimming removed 3 bases at V and 5 bases at J, with 10 bases between. The CDR3 is CASSQEGWTEAFF. In DNA form, the CDR3 reads TGTGCCAGCAGCCAGGAGGGATGGACTGAAGCTTTCTTT.

The chain uses TRBV19 and TRBJ2-7, with 8 nucleotides matching TRBD2. Germline V gene sequence: CDR1 LNHDA, CDR2 SQIVND (reference sequence). Germline trimming cut 7 bases from V and 7 bases from J; bases unmatched to any gene: 9. This CDR3 is 13 amino acids long. The CDR3 loop reads CASTQRETGEQYF. The CDR3 DNA follows: TGTGCCAGTACCCAGCGGGAGACGGGGGAGCAGTACTTC.

The gene calls are TRBV7-2 and TRBJ1-3; D remains ambiguous. The CDR3 is 16 residues long. The V end lost 1 base, the J end lost 1 base, and 11 bases lay between the germline ends. Germline lookup yields CDR1 SGHTA and CDR2 FQGNSA. The CDR3 DNA reads TGTGCCAGCAGCTTAGTGGTCGGGGAGTCTGGAAACACCATATATTTT. Amino acid sequence: CASSLVVGESGNTIYF.

CDR3 residues: CASSLGLAEQETQYF. The CDR3, as DNA: TGTGCCAGCAGCTTAGGACTAGCGGAACAAGAGACCCAGTACTTC. The rearrangement links TRBV7-8 to TRBJ2-5, with TRBD2 identical over 9 bases. The CDR3 sequence is 15 residues long. Germline CDR1 is SGHVS and CDR2 is FQNEAQ. The ends lost 1 base at V and 2 bases at J; junction bases unmatched: 2.

The gene calls are TRBV25-1 and TRBJ1-2; no reliable D call. The CDR3 spans 11 residues. V lost 1 base and J 14 bases, leaving 11 bases between the germline ends. Germline CDR1 MGHDK, CDR2 SYGVNS. The CDR3 here is CASSELGRNTF. CDR3 DNA sequence: TGTGCCAGCAGTGAATTAGGCAGGAATACCTTC.

This clone appeared a few times. The chain employs TRBV5-1 and TRBJ2-2, with 7 bases aligning to TRBD2. Unmatched junction bases numbered 12, after V lost 7 bases and J lost 0 bases. The germline gives CDR1 SGHRS, CDR2 YFSETQ. This CDR3 comprises 17 residues. The CDR3: CASRSLGGTSNTGELFF. CDR3 nucleotide sequence: TGCGCCAGCCGATCCCTGGGGGGGACTTCGAACACCGGGGAGCTGTTTTTT.

This clone was observed a few times. The rearrangement joins TRBV2 to TRBJ2-4; no definite D call. The germline V gene has CDR1 SNHLY and CDR2 FYNNEI. The CDR3 extends over 12 amino acids. Trimming shortened V by 3 bases and J by 6 bases, and 6 bases separated the two germline ends. CDR3 amino acids: CASSEGRNIQYF. The DNA of the CDR3 is TGTGCCAGCAGTGAGGGCAGAAACATTCAGTACTTC.

The chain links TRBV6-5 to TRBJ2-7; 10 nucleotides align to TRBD1. Germline CDR1 reads MNHEY; CDR2 reads SVGAGI. The CDR3 totals 15 residues. The J segment lost 3 bases and the V segment lost 2 bases, leaving 4 bases of the junction unmatched. This CDR3 reads CASSYVGQGIYEQYF. Written as DNA, the CDR3 is TGTGCCAGCAGTTACGTGGGACAGGGGATCTACGAGCAGTACTTC.

CDR3 in amino acids: CASSIRQGAATEAFF. The CDR3 DNA reads TGCGCCAGCAGCATCCGACAGGGGGCGGCCACTGAAGCTTTCTTT. The chain combines TRBV5-1 with TRBJ1-1, with TRBD1 matching over 10 bases. The CDR3 sequence is 15 residues long. The germline V gene has CDR1 SGHRS and CDR2 YFSETQ. Trimming at V came to 4 bases and at J to 4 bases, leaving 7 bases not matched to a gene.

This chain links TRBV5-6 with TRBJ1-5; 7 nucleotides align to TRBD1. This CDR3 is 18 amino acids long. Germline lookup yields CDR1 SGHDT and CDR2 YYEEEE. The V and J ends lost 1 base and 2 bases, in that order; junction bases with no gene match: 12. In nucleotides, the CDR3 is TGTGCCAGCAGCTTGTCTCCCCAGGGGGGTAAGGGCAATCAGCCCCAGCATTTT. It translates to CASSLSPQGGKGNQPQHF. The variable domain in full, with the rest retrieved from reference TRBV5-6 and TRBJ1-5, is DAGVTQSPTHLIKTRGQQVTLRCSPKSGHDTVSWYQQALGQGPQFIFQYYEEEERQRGNFPDRFSGHQFPNYSSELNVNALLLGDSALYLCASSLSPQGGKGNQPQHFGDGTRLSIL.

V is TRBV11-2 and J is TRBJ1-5; TRBD1 matches at 9 bases. Germline loops: CDR1 SGHAT, CDR2 FQNNGV. Trimming cost V 4 bases and J 7 bases; bases outside gene matches: 5. The CDR3 runs 14 residues. For the CDR3, the DNA is TGTGCCAGCAGCTCTACAGGGGGCTGGCAGCCCCAGCATTTT. Translation: CASSSTGGWQPQHF. The full variable domain, with the rest looked up from reference TRBV11-2 and TRBJ1-5, is EAGVAQSPRYKIIEKRQSVAFWCNPISGHATLYWYQQILGQGPKLLIQFQNNGVVDDSQLPKDRFSAERLKGVDSTLKIQPAKLEDSAVYLCASSSTGGWQPQHFGDGTRLSIL.

This clone was counted a few times. The J gene is TRBJ2-7, the V gene TRBV6-6; D gene unclear. V lost 2 bases to trimming and J lost 7 bases, with 18 bases between them. Germline V gene lookup returns CDR1 MNHNY and CDR2 SVGAGI (reference sequence). The CDR3 has 15 residues. The CDR3 loop reads CASSYPPSPNQEQYF. The CDR3 coding sequence is TGTGCCAGCAGTTACCCCCCTTCCCCCAATCAGGAGCAGTACTTC.

J is TRBJ2-2 and V is TRBV7-2; 11 nucleotides align to TRBD2. Germline CDR1 and CDR2: SGHTA and FQGNSA. This CDR3 has 16 amino acids. The ends lost 3 bases at V and 5 bases at J; junction bases unmatched: 5. The CDR3 protein is CASSFITSGGTGELFF. CDR3 coding DNA: TGTGCCAGCAGCTTTATCACTAGCGGGGGTACCGGGGAGCTGTTTTTT.

This clone has just one count. The V gene is TRBV7-7, the J gene TRBJ1-5, with a tentative D call TRBD1 (6 bases). V was cut by 1 base and J by 2 bases, with 6 bases left in between. The CDR3 runs to 14 residues. Per the germline V gene, CDR1 is SSHAT and CDR2 is FNYEAQ (reference sequence). CDR3 protein: CASSLEGGNQPQHF. As DNA, the CDR3 is TGTGCCAGCAGCTTAGAGGGGGGCAATCAGCCCCAGCATTTT.

The J gene is TRBJ2-1, the V gene TRBV7-2; the match to TRBD1 covers 8 bases. The V gene's germline CDR1 is SGHTA and CDR2 FQGNSA. The CDR3 contains 19 residues. V lost 2 bases and J lost 3; bases outside the gene matches: 15. Here the CDR3 reads CASSLLVQGAIRYYNEQFF. CDR3 DNA sequence: TGTGCCAGCAGCTTACTTGTCCAGGGGGCAATAAGATACTACAATGAGCAGTTCTTC. Based on the CDR3 plus reference TRBV7-2 and TRBJ2-1, the full variable domain is GAGVSQSPSNKVTEKGKDVELRCDPISGHTALYWYRQSLGQGLEFLIYFQGNSAPDKSGLPSDRFSAERTGGSVSTLTIQRTQQEDSAVYLCASSLLVQGAIRYYNEQFFGPGTRLTVL.

The gene calls are TRBV15 and TRBJ2-1; 9 bases agree with TRBD1. Germline V gene lookup returns CDR1 LNHNV and CDR2 YYDKDF (reference sequence). The CDR3 is 16 residues long. With 3 bases clipped from V and 5 bases from J, the junction kept 8 bases outside the gene matches. The CDR3 sequence is CATSSPIGQGNNEQFF. In nucleotides, the CDR3 is TGTGCCACCAGCAGCCCAATAGGACAGGGGAACAATGAGCAGTTCTTC.

The chain joins TRBV5-8 to TRBJ2-3; no clear D. The V gene's germline CDR1 is SGHTS and CDR2 YDEGEE. The CDR3 loop spans 17 amino acids. V lost 1 base to trimming and J lost 0 bases, with 15 bases between them. CDR3 loop: CASSLSVGFTSTDTQYF. The CDR3 DNA reads TGTGCCAGCAGCTTGTCCGTCGGTTTCACTAGCACAGATACGCAGTATTTT.

This clone showed up just a few times. This chain links TRBV18 with TRBJ1-2, with 7 positions matching TRBD1. The germline V gene encodes CDR1 KGHSH and CDR2 LQKENI. The V and J ends lost 3 bases and 0 bases, in that order; junction bases with no gene match: 1. The CDR3 length is 14 residues. The CDR3 sequence: CASSPGQANYGYTF. In DNA, the CDR3 is TGTGCCAGCTCACCCGGACAGGCTAACTATGGCTACACCTTC.